The text below deals with one T cell receptor (beta chain). The trim removed 1 base at V and 5 bases at J, leaving 4 bases unmatched. This CDR3 has 15 amino acids. Germline V gives CDR1 SEHNR, CDR2 FQNEAQ (reference sequence). Rearranged V-D-J TRB sequences were amplified with a mixed TRB-A/B primer pool. TCRdb itself ran the multiplex PCR reads through MiXCR, one entry per CDR3 protein. The table has 950 to 1,000 distinct CDR3 sequences, roughly 15% seen once. The data originate from a study of T cell repertoires in aging, cancer and after chemotherapy. Peripheral blood genomic DNA, not sorted cells or RNA, was the template.

The V gene is TRBV7-9, the J gene TRBJ2-5, with TRBD2 matching over 10 bases. This receptor was identified in a human donor with a solid tumor. Sequenced: blood. The CDR3 DNA follows: TGTGCCAGCAGCTTAGAAACTAGCGGGGTTGAGACCCAGTACTTC. Translated, it gives CASSLETSGVETQYF.